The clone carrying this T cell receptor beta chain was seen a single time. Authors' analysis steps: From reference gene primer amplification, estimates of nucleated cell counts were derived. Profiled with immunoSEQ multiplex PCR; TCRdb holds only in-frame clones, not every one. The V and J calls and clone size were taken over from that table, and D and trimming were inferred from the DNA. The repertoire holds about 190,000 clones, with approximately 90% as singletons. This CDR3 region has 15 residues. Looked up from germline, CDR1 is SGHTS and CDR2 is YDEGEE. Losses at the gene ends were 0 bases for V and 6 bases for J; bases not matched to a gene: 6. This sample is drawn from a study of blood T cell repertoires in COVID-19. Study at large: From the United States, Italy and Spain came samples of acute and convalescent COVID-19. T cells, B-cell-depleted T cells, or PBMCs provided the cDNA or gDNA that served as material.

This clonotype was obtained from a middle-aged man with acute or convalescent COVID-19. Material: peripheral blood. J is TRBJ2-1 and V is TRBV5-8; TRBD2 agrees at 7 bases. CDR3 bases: TGTGCCAGCAGCTTGGGGTCTAGCGGATTCAATGAGCAGTTCTTC. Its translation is CASSLGSSGFNEQFF.